The present T cell receptor beta chain was sequenced within a study of cytomegalovirus exposure and HLA in healthy donors. This clone was seen just once. V shed 6 bases and J shed 10 bases, with 20 bases lying between them. This CDR3 comprises 14 residues. Germline V lookup: CDR1 LGHNT, CDR2 FRNRAP. In the PCR, 60 Vbeta and 13 Jbeta primers were used. Sequenced by immunoSEQ multiplex PCR; TCRdb stores in-frame clones only, minus some. The sample carries about 98,000 clones, 65% to 80% recorded once. The material sequenced was PBMCs. The rearrangement joins TRBV12-5 to TRBJ2-3; maybe TRBD2 (6 bases). The sequence derives from a man aged 60 to 69 in good health and CMV-seropositive. The CDR3 sequence is CASGPGTLYIAQYF. CDR3 sequence (DNA): TGTGCTAGTGGCCCCGGGACTCTCTATATCGCGCAGTATTTT.